One T cell receptor (beta chain) is described in this entry. Participants' own reports of clinical history determined their cohort assignment. The method was immunoSEQ multiplex PCR; TCRdb's version includes in-frame clones alone and lacks a portion of them. This sample carries 300,000 to 450,000 clones, roughly nine tenths of them seen once, and the ten largest clones take approximately 0.99%. This sample was taken from a study of blood T cell repertoires in COVID-19. Study overall: Sources were T cells, B-cell-depleted T cells, or PBMCs; the material itself was cDNA or gDNA.

This TCR was recovered from a woman aged 25 to 39 who had recovered from COVID-19. The sequenced sample consisted of PBMCs or T cells enriched from blood (not recorded which).

The CDR3 loop reads CAWDILNTGELFF. CDR3 DNA: TGTGCCTGGGACATCTTGAACACCGGGGAGCTGTTTTTT. The chain uses TRBV30 and TRBJ2-2; D gene ambiguous. Trimming left V 5 bases short and J 1 base short, with 8 bases between. The CDR3 runs to 13 residues. Germline values: CDR1 GTSNPN, CDR2 SVGIG (reference sequence).